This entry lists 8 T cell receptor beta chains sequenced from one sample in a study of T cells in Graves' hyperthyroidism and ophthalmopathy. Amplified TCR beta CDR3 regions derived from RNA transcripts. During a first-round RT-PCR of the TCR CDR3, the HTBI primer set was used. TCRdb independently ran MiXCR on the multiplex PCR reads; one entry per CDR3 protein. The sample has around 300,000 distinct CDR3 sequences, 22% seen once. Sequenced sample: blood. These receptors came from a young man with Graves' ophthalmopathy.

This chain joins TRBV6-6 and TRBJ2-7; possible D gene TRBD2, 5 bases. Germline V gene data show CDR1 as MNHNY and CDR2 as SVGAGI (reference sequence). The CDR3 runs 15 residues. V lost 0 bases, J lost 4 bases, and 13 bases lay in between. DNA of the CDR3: TGTGCCAGCAGTTACTCGGGTGGTAGCGTTTACGAGCAGTACTTC. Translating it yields CASSYSGGSVYEQYF.

The CDR3 DNA follows: TGTGCCAGCAGGACGAGACGCAACTATGGCTACACCTTC. Its translation is CASRTRRNYGYTF. The V call is TRBV2, the J call TRBJ1-2; D ambiguous. The V and J ends lost 6 bases and 2 bases respectively, with 10 bases between them. Germline CDR1 SNHLY, CDR2 FYNNEI. CDR3 length: 13 residues.

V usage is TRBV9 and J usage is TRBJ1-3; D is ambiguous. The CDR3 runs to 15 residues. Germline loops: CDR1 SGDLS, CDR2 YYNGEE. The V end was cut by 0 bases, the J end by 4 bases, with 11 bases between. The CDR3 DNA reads TGTGCCAGCAGCGTAGGGATGGGGAGGGGAAACACCATATATTTT. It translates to CASSVGMGRGNTIYF.

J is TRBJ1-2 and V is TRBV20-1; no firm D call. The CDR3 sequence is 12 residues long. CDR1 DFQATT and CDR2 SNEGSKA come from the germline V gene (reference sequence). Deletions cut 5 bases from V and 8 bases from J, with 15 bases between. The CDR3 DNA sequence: TGCAGTGCTTCCCCACGAGCGCGGGGCTACACCTTC. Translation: CSASPRARGYTF.

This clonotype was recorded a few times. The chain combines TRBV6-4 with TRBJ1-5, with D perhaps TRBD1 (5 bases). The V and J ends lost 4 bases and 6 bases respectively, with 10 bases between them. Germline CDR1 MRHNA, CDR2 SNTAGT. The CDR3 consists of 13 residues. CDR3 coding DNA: TGTGCCAGCAGTGCCAGGGCCACTCAGCCCCAGCATTTT. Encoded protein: CASSARATQPQHF.

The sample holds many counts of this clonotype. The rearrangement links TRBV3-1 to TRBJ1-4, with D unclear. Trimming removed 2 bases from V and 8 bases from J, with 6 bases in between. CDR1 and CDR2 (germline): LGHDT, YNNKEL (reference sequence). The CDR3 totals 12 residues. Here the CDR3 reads CASSQSGEKLFF. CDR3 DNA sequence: TGTGCCAGCAGCCAATCGGGAGAAAAACTGTTTTTT.

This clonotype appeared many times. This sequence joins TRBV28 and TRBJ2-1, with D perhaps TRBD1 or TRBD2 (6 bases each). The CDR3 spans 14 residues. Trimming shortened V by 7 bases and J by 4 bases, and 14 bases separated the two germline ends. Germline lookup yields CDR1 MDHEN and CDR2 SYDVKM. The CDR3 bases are TGTGCCAGCACAAGGGGGGACCGATACAATGAGCAGTTCTTC. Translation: CASTRGDRYNEQFF.

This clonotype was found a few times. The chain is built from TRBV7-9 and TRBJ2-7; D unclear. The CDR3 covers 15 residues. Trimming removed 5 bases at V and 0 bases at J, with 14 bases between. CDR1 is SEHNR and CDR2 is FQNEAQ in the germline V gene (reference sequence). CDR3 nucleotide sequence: TGTGCCAGCAGCCAAGTTACTCACCTCTCCTACGAGCAGTACTTC. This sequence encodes CASSQVTHLSYEQYF.